The entry below gives a single TCR beta chain sequence along with its context. As yet, its antigen is unknown. This entry comes from a study of CXCR3-negative and CXCR3-positive naive CD8 T cells. Overall study results and limits: Comparison of naive cells showed more hydrophobic TRB CDR3s in CXCR3-positive than in CXCR3-negative naive cells.

Naive CD8+ T lymphocytes were specified as CD45RO-CCR7+CD27+CD95-. Each TRB cDNA library was prepared by 5' RACE (with UMI labels). TCRdb reprocessed the 5' RACE reads and keeps a single row for each CDR3 protein, giving no DNA. The table counts under 150,000 distinct CDR3 sequences; over 0.25% lies in the top ten. The CDR3 extends over 15 amino acids. Germline CDR1 and CDR2: MNHEY and SMNVEV (reference sequence). The sample consisted of naive CXCR3+ CD8+ T cells from blood. Subset described: CD45RO-CCR7+CD27+CD95- naive CD8+ T cells expressing CXCR3 (TNR3+). The receptor comes from a human donor in good health. Some clones in this sample may be carry-over from other donors' samples. This chain joins TRBV27 and TRBJ2-3; TCRdb's D gene call, TRBD2, goes unchecked for lack of DNA. CDR3: CASSFVTSDRDTQYF.